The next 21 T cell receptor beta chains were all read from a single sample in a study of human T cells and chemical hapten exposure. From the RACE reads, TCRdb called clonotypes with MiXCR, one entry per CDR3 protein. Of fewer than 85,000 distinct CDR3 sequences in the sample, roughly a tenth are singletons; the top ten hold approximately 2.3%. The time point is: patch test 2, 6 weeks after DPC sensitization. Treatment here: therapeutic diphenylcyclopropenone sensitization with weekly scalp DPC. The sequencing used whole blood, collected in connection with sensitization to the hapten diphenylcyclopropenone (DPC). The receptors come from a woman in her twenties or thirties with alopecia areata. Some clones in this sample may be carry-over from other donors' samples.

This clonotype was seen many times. CDR3 protein: CASSITLGGAGGELFF. The CDR3 DNA sequence: TGTGCCAGCAGCATAACCTTAGGGGGCGCCGGCGGGGAGCTGTTTTTT. The chain links TRBV7-9 to TRBJ2-2, with 7 nucleotides matching TRBD1. Germline V lookup: CDR1 SEHNR, CDR2 FQNEAQ (reference sequence). This CDR3 region has 16 residues. J gave up 7 bases and V 5 bases, and 13 bases lay outside the gene matches.

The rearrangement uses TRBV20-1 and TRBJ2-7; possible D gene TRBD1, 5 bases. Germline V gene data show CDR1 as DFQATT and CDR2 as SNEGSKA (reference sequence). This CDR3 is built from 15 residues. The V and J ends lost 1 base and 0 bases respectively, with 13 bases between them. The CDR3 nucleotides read TGCAGTGCTAGAGTAGGAAAAGGGGTCTCCTACGAGCAGTACTTC. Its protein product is CSARVGKGVSYEQYF.

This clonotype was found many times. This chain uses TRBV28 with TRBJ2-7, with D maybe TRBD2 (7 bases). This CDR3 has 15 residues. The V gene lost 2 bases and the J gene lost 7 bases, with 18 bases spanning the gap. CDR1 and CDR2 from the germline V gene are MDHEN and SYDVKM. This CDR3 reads CASSLRSAGAREQYF. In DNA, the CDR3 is TGTGCCAGCAGTTTAAGGTCGGCGGGGGCGAGGGAGCAGTACTTC.

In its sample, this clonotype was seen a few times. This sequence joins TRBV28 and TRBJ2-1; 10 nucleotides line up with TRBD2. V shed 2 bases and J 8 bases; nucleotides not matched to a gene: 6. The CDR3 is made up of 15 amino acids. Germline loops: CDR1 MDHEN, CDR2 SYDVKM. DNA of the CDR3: TGTGCCAGCAGTTTAGGTAGCGGGAGGTCCGATGAGCAGTTCTTC. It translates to CASSLGSGRSDEQFF.

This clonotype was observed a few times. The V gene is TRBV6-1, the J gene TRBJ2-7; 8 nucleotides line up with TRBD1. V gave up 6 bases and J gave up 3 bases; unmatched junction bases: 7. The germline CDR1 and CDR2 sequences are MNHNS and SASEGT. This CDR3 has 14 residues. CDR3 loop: CASRDRDRYYEQYF. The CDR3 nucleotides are TGTGCCAGCAGAGACCGGGACAGGTACTACGAGCAGTACTTC.

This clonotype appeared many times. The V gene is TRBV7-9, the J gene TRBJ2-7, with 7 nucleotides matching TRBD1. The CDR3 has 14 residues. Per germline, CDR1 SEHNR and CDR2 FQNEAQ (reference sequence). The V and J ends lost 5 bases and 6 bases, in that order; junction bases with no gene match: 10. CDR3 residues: CASSPRDSVLEQYF. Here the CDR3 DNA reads TGTGCCAGCAGCCCCCGGGACAGCGTCCTCGAGCAGTACTTC.

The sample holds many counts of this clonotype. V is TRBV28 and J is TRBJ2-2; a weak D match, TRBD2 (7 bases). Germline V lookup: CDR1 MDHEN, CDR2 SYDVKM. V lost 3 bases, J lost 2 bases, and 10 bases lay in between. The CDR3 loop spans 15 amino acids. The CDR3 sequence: CASSLAGANTGELFF. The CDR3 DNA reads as TGTGCCAGCAGTTTGGCGGGGGCAAACACCGGGGAGCTGTTTTTT.

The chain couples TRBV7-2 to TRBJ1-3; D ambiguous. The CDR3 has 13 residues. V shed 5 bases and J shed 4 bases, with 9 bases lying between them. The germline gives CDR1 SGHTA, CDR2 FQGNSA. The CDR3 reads CASSPTSGNTIYF. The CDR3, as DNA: TGTGCCAGCAGCCCCACGAGCGGAAACACCATATATTTT.

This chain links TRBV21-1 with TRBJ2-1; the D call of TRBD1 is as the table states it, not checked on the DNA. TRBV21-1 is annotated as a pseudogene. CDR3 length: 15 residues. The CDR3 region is CASTRGTGGYNEQFF. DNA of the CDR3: TGTGCCAGCACCAGAGGGACAGGGGGCTACAATGAGCAGTTCTTC.

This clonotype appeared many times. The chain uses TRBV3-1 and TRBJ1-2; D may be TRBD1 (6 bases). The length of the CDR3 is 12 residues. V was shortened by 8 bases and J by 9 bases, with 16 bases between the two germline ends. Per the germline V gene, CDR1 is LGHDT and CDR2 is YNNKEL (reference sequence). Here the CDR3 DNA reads TGTGCCAGCTCCCCGGGGGCGGCTCGCTACACCTTC. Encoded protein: CASSPGAARYTF.

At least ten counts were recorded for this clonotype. Here the CDR3 DNA reads TGCGCCAGCAGCCCTGGAAAGATAAACATCCAAGAGACCCAGTACTTC. It yields the protein CASSPGKINIQETQYF. The chain has TRBV5-1 and TRBJ2-5; D unresolved. Trimming cost V 4 bases and J 1 base, with 17 bases left between them. The V gene's germline CDR1 is SGHRS and CDR2 YFSETQ. The CDR3 covers 16 residues.

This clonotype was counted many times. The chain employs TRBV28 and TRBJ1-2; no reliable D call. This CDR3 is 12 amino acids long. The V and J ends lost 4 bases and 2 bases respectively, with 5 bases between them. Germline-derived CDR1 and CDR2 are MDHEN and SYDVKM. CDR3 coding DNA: TGTGCCAGCAGTTGGTTGAACTATGGCTACACCTTC. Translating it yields CASSWLNYGYTF.

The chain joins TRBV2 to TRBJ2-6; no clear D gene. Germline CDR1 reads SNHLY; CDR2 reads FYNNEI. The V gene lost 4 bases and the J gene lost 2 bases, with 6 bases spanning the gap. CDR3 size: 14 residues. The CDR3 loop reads CASSGTPGANVLTF. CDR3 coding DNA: TGTGCCAGCAGTGGAACCCCTGGGGCCAACGTCCTGACTTTC.

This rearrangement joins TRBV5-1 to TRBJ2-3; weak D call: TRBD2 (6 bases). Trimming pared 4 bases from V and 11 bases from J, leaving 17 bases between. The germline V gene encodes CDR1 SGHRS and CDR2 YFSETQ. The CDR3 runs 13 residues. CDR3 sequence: CASSPGVSGEQYF. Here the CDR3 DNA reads TGCGCCAGCAGCCCGGGGGTTAGCGGTGAGCAGTATTTT.

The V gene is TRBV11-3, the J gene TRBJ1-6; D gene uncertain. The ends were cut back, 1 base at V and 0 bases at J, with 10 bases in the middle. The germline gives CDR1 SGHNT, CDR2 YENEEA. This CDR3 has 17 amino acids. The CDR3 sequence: CASSLAAQSSYNSPLHF. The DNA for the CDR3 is TGTGCCAGCAGCTTAGCAGCCCAGAGCTCCTATAATTCACCCCTCCACTTT.

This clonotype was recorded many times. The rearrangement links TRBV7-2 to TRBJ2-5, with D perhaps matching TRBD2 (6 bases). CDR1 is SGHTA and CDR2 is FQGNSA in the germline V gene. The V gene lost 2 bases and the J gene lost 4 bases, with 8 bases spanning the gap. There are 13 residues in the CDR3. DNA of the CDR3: TGTGCCAGCAGCTTATGGGAGGCAGAGACCCAGTACTTC. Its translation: CASSLWEAETQYF. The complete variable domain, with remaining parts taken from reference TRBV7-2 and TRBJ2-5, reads GAGVSQSPSNKVTEKGKDVELRCDPISGHTALYWYRQSLGQGLEFLIYFQGNSAPDKSGLPSDRFSAERTGGSVSTLTIQRTQQEDSAVYLCASSLWEAETQYFGPGTRLLVL.

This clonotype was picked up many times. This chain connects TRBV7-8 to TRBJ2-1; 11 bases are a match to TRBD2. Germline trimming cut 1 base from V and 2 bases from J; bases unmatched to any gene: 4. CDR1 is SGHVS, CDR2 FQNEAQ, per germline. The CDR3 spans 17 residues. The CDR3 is CASSLGASGRPYNEQFF. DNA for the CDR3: TGTGCCAGCAGCTTAGGAGCTAGCGGGAGGCCCTACAATGAGCAGTTCTTC.

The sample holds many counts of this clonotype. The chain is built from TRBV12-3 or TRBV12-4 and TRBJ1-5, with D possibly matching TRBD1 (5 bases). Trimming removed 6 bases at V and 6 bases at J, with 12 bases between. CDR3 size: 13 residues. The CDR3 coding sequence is TGTGCCAGCAGAATGGGGGAGGGTCAGCCCCAGCATTTT. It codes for CASRMGEGQPQHF.

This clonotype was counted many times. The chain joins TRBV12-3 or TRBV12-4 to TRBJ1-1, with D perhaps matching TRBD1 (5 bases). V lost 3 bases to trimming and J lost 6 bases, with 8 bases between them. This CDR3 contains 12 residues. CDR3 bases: TGTGCCAGCAGTTTTGGAGGGGCTGAAGCTTTCTTT. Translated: CASSFGGAEAFF.

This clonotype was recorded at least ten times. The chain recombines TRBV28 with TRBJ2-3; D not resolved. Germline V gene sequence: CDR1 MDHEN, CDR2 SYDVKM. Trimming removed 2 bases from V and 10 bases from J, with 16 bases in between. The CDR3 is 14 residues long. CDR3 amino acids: CASSLNLGPMAQYF. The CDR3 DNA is TGTGCCAGCAGTTTAAATCTCGGGCCCATGGCGCAGTATTTT.

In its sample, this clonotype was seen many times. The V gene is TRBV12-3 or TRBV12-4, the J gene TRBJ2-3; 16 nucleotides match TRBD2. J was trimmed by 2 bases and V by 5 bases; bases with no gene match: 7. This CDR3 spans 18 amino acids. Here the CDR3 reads CASSHPGLAGGHTDTQYF. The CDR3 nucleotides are TGTGCCAGCAGTCATCCGGGACTAGCGGGAGGGCACACAGATACGCAGTATTTT.